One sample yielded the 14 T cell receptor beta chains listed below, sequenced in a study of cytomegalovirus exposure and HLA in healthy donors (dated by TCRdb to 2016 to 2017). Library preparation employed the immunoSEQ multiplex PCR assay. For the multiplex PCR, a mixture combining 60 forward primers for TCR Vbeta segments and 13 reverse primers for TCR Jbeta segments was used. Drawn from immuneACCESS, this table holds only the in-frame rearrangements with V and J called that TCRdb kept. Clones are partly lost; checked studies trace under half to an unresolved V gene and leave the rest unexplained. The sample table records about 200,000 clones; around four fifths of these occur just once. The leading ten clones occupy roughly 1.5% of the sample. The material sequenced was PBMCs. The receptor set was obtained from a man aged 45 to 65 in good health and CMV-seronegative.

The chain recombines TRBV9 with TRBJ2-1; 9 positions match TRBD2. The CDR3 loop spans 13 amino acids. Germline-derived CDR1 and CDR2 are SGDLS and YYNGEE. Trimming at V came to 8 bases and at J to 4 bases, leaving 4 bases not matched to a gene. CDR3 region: CASQREVYNEQFF. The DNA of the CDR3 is TGTGCCAGTCAGCGGGAGGTTTACAATGAGCAGTTCTTC.

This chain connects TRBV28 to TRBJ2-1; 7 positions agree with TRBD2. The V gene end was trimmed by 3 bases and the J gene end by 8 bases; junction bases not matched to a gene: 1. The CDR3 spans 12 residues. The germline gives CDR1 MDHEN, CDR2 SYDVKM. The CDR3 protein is CASSFAGDEQFF. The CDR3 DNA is TGTGCCAGCAGTTTTGCGGGAGATGAGCAGTTCTTC. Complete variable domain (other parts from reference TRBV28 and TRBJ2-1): DVKVTQSSRYLVKRTGEKVFLECVQDMDHENMFWYRQDPGLGLRLIYFSYDVKMKEKGDIPEGYSVSREKKERFSLILESASTNQTSMYLCASSFAGDEQFFGPGTRLTVL.

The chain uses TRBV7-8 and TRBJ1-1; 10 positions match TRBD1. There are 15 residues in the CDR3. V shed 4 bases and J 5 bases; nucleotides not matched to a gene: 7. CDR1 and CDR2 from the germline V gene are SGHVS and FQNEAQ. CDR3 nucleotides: TGTGCCAGCAGCTACGACAGGGGGCAGAGGACTGAAGCTTTCTTT. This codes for CASSYDRGQRTEAFF.

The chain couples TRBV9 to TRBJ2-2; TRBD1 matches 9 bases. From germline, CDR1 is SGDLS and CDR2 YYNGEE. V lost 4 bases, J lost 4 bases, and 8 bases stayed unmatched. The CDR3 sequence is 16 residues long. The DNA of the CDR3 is TGTGCCAGCAGCCCCAGGGACAGGGTTAGCACCGGGGAGCTGTTTTTT. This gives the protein CASSPRDRVSTGELFF.

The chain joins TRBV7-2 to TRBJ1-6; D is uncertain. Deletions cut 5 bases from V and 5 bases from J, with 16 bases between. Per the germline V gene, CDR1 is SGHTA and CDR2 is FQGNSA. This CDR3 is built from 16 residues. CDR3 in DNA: TGTGCCAGCAGCCCTCGACCACGGCGGGATAATTCACCCCTCCACTTT. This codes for CASSPRPRRDNSPLHF.

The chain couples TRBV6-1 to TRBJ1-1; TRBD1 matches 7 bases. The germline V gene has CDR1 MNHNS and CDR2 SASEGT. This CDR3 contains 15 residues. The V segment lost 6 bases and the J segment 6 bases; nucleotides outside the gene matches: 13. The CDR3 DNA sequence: TGTGCCAGCAGCAGGACAGGAACTTCATGGTCTGAAGCTTTCTTT. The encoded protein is CASSRTGTSWSEAFF.

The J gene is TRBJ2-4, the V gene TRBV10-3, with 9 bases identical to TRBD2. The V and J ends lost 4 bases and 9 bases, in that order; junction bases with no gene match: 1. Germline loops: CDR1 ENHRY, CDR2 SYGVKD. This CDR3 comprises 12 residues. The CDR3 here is CAISGAGGIQYF. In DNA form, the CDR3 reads TGTGCCATCAGTGGAGCGGGAGGCATTCAGTACTTC.

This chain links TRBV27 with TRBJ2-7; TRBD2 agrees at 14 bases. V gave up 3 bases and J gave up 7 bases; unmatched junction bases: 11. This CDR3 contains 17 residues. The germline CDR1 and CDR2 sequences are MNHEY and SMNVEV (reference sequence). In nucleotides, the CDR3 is TGTGCCAGCAGTTTGTTCGGGACTAGCGGGAGTCAACGAGAGCAGTACTTC. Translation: CASSLFGTSGSQREQYF.

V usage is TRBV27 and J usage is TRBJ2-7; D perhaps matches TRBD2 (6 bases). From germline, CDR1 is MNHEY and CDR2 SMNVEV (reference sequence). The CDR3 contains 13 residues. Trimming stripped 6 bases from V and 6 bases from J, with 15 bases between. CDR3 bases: TGTGCCAGCAGGCTTGTGGGCGGGGCCGAGCAGTACTTC. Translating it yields CASRLVGGAEQYF.

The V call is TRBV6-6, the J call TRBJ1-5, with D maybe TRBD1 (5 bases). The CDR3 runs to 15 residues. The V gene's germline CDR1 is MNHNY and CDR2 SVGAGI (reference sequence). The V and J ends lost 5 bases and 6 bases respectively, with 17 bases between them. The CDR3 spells CASSRQSTLGQPQHF. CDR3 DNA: TGTGCCAGCAGTCGACAGAGTACCCTCGGTCAGCCCCAGCATTTT.

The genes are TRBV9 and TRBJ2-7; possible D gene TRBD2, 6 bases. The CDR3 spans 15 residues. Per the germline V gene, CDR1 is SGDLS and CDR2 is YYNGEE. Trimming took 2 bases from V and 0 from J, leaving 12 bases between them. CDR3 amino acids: CASSVGRSNSYEQYF. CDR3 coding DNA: TGTGCCAGCAGCGTTGGGAGGTCTAACTCCTACGAGCAGTACTTC.

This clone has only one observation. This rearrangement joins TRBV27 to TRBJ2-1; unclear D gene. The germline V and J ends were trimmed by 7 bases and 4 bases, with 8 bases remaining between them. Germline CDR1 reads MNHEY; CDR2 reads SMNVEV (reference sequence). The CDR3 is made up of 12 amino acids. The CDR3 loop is CASTNRYNEQFF. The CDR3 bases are TGTGCCAGCACCAATCGGTACAATGAGCAGTTCTTC.

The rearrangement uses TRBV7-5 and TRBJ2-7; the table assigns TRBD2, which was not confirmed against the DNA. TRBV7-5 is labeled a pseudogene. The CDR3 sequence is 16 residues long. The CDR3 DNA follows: TGTGCCAGAAGCTTAGTTGCTAGCGGGCCCTCCTACGAGCAGTACTTC. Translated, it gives CARSLVASGPSYEQYF.

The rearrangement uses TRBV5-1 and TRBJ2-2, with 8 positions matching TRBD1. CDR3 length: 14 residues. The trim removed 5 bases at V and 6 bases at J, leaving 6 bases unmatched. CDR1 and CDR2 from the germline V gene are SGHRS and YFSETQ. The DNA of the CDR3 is TGCGCCAGCAGAGGAACAGGGGGATCCGGGGAGCTGTTTTTT. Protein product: CASRGTGGSGELFF.